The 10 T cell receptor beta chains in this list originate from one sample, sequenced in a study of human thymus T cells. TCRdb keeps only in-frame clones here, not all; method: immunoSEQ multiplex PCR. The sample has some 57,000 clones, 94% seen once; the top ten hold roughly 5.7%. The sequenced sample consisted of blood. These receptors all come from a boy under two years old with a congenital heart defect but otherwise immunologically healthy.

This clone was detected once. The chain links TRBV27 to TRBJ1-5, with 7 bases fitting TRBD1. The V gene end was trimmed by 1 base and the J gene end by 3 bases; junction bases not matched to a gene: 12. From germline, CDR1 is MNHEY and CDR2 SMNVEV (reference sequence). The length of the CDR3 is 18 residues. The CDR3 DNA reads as TGTGCCAGCAGTTTATACTTCGGAAAGGGACAGCACAATCAGCCCCAGCATTTT. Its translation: CASSLYFGKGQHNQPQHF.

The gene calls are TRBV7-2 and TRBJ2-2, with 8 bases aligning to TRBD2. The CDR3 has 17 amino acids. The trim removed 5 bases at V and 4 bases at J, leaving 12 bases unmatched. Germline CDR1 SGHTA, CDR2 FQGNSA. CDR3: CASSPYRTSLFTGELFF. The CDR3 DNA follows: TGTGCCAGCAGCCCCTACCGGACTAGCCTATTCACCGGGGAGCTGTTTTTT.

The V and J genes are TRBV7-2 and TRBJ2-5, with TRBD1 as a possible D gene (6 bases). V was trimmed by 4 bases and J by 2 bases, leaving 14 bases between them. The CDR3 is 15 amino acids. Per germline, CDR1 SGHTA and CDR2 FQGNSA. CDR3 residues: CASSSQGWRQETQYF. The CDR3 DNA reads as TGTGCCAGCAGCTCTCAGGGGTGGCGGCAAGAGACCCAGTACTTC.

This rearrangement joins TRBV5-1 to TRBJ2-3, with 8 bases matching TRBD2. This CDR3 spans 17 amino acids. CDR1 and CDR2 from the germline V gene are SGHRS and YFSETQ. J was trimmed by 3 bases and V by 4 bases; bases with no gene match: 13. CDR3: CASSREPGTRRTDTQYF. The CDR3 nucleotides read TGCGCCAGCAGCCGAGAACCCGGGACTAGAAGAACAGATACGCAGTATTTT.

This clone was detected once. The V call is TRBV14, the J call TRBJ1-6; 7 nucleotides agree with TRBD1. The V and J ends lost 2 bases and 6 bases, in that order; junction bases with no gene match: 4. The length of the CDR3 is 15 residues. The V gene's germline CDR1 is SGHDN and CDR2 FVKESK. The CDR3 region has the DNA TGTGCCAGCAGCCAACAGGGGGTTGGTAATTCACCCCTCCACTTT. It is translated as CASSQQGVGNSPLHF.

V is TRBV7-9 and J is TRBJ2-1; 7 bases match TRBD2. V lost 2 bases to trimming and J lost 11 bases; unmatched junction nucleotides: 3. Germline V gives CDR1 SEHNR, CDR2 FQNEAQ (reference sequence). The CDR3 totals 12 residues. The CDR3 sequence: CASSLILAKQFF. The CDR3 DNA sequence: TGTGCCAGCAGCTTAATACTAGCGAAGCAGTTCTTC.

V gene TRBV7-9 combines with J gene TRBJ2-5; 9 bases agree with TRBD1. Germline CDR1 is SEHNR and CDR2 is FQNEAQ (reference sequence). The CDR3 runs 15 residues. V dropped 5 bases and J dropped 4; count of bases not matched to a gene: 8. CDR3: CASSPGYRGLETQYF. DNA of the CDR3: TGTGCCAGCAGCCCGGGATACAGGGGGCTAGAGACCCAGTACTTC.

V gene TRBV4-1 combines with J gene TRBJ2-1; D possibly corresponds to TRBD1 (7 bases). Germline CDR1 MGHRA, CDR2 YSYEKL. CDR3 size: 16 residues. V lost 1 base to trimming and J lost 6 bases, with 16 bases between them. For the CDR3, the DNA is TGCGCCAGCAGCCAAGTCAGGGGGACTGGGCTCAATGAGCAGTTCTTC. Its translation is CASSQVRGTGLNEQFF.

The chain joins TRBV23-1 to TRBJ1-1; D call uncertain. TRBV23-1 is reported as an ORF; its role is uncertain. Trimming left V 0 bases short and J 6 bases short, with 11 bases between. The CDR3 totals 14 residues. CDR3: CASSQSIQDAEAFF. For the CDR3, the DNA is TGCGCCAGCAGTCAATCGATTCAGGACGCTGAAGCTTTCTTT.

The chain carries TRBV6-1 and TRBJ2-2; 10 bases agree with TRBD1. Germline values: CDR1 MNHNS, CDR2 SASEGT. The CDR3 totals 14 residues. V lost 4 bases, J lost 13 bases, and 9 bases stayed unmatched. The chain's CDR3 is CASSVVGDRGWLFF. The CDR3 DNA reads TGTGCCAGCAGTGTCGTTGGGGACAGGGGTTGGCTGTTTTTT.